This T cell receptor (beta chain) was retrieved from a study of CD8 T cells in Susac syndrome. Study context: Blood was drawn from Susac syndrome patients while they were therapy-naive, on corticosteroids, or on intravenous immunoglobulin alone.

TEMRA cells were FACS-enriched, with CD8+ and CD4+ T cells isolated negatively. The CDR3 is made up of 13 amino acids. Germline lookup yields CDR1 SQVTM and CDR2 ANQGSEA. Between the trimmed V and J ends, which lost 7 bases and 2 bases, there was a span of 11 bases. RNA, at about 0.45 to 1 ug, was reverse transcribed with random hexamers. Each CDR3 protein is one row after TCRdb ran MiXCR on the immunoSEQ multiplex PCR reads. The data hold under 200,000 distinct CDR3 sequences, with roughly 94% observed a single time. The sequencing sample was made of CD4+ T cells from PBMCs. The sequence derives from a human donor with Susac syndrome. V and J are TRBV29-1 and TRBJ1-4, with D possibly TRBD1 on 6 matching bases. The CDR3 sequence: CSASGHTNEKLFF. Written as DNA, the CDR3 is TGCAGCGCCTCGGGACATACTAATGAAAAACTGTTTTTT. Full variable domain (rest looked up from reference TRBV29-1 and TRBJ1-4): SAVISQKPSRDICQRGTSLTIQCQVDSQVTMMFWYRQQPGQSLTLIATANQGSEATYESGFVIDKFPISRPNLTFSTLTVSNMSPEDSSIYLCSASGHTNEKLFFGSGTQLSVL.